These 18 T cell receptor beta chains came from one sample sequenced in a study of blood T cell repertoires in COVID-19. Measured with immunoSEQ multiplex PCR; TCRdb has only the in-frame clones, and not every one. The table includes around 230,000 clones, roughly 90% detected once. The sequenced sample consisted of peripheral blood. All receptors come from a young man who had recovered from COVID-19.

V gene TRBV5-1 combines with J gene TRBJ2-7; the D is unclear. This CDR3 has 13 residues. CDR1 and CDR2 from the germline V gene are SGHRS and YFSETQ. Trimming took 2 bases from V and 7 from J, leaving 13 bases between them. The CDR3 nucleotides are TGCGCCAGCAGCTTCAGTGCCCCGTGGGAGCAGTACTTC. Protein sequence: CASSFSAPWEQYF.

The genes are TRBV6-5 and TRBJ1-1; D not resolved. Germline-derived CDR1 and CDR2 are MNHEY and SVGAGI. Trimming took 5 bases from V and 6 from J, leaving 16 bases between them. This CDR3 has 14 residues. CDR3 region: CASSLGLRVAEAFF. The CDR3 DNA follows: TGTGCCAGCAGTCTGGGCTTGAGGGTCGCTGAAGCTTTCTTT.

This sequence joins TRBV9 and TRBJ2-7, with 12 bases that match TRBD1. CDR3 size: 14 residues. The J segment lost 5 bases and the V segment lost 4 bases, leaving 4 bases of the junction unmatched. The germline gives CDR1 SGDLS, CDR2 YYNGEE. Here the CDR3 DNA reads TGTGCCAGCAGCAAGGGACAGGGGGCCAACGAGCAGTACTTC. This sequence encodes CASSKGQGANEQYF.

The chain combines TRBV6-5 with TRBJ1-2, with 8 bases that match TRBD1. Per the germline V gene, CDR1 is MNHEY and CDR2 is SVGAGI. The CDR3 spans 12 residues. Trimming removed 7 bases from V and 5 bases from J; junction bases left unmatched: 3. This CDR3 is CASMQGAYGYTF. The CDR3 nucleotides are TGTGCCAGCATGCAGGGGGCTTATGGCTACACCTTC.

Details on this clone: Other DNA sequences in the sample encode the same CDR3. This rearrangement joins TRBV2 to TRBJ2-5; D is perhaps TRBD1 (5 bases). V lost 4 bases and J 3 bases, leaving 9 bases between the germline ends. Germline loops: CDR1 SNHLY, CDR2 FYNNEI. The CDR3 loop spans 13 amino acids. The CDR3 loop is CASSGGRKETQYF. Written as DNA, the CDR3 is TGTGCCAGCAGTGGGGGCAGAAAAGAGACCCAGTACTTC.

This clone occurred a few times. J is TRBJ2-7 and V is TRBV6-2 or TRBV6-3, with D possibly being TRBD2 (5 bases). Germline CDR1 and CDR2: MNHEY and SVGEGT. The V and J ends lost 2 bases and 0 bases respectively, with 20 bases between them. CDR3 size: 18 residues. CDR3 sequence: CASSYPLFTSGSSYEQYF. CDR3 bases: TGTGCCAGCAGTTACCCCCTATTTACTAGTGGGAGCTCCTACGAGCAGTACTTC.

V and J are TRBV4-3 and TRBJ2-3, with a weak D call TRBD1 (6 bases). Germline V gene sequence: CDR1 LGHNA, CDR2 YSLEER. Deletions cut 1 base from V and 2 bases from J, with 10 bases between. The length of the CDR3 is 15 residues. CDR3 DNA: TGCGCCAGCAGCCAAGGGGGGCCCCTCACAGATACGCAGTATTTT. Amino acid sequence: CASSQGGPLTDTQYF.

The gene calls are TRBV5-1 and TRBJ2-1; 13 bases match TRBD2. CDR3 length: 15 residues. CDR1 and CDR2 (germline): SGHRS, YFSETQ. J gave up 2 bases and V 7 bases, and 3 bases lay outside the gene matches. CDR3 residues: CASGGTSGTYNEQFF. The CDR3 nucleotides are TGCGCCAGCGGTGGGACTAGCGGGACCTACAATGAGCAGTTCTTC.

V usage is TRBV28 and J usage is TRBJ1-5, with D maybe TRBD1 (6 bases). Germline V gene lookup returns CDR1 MDHEN and CDR2 SYDVKM. CDR3 size: 14 residues. V shed 6 bases and J shed 1 base, with 10 bases lying between them. CDR3 nucleotide sequence: TGTGCCAGCAGGCAGCAGGGGAGCAATCAGCCCCAGCATTTT. Translation gives CASRQQGSNQPQHF.

The rearrangement uses TRBV5-4 and TRBJ1-4, with 7 nucleotides matching TRBD1. Trimming cost V 4 bases and J 5 bases; bases outside gene matches: 11. Germline V CDR1 and CDR2: SGHNT, YYREEE (reference sequence). There are 16 residues in the CDR3. CDR3 region: CASSRQGWGPNEKLFF. CDR3 DNA: TGTGCCAGCAGCCGACAGGGCTGGGGGCCGAATGAAAAACTGTTTTTT.

The chain links TRBV5-1 to TRBJ2-3, with TRBD2 identical over 7 bases. The trim removed 0 bases at V and 2 bases at J, leaving 6 bases unmatched. In germline, CDR1 is SGHRS, CDR2 YFSETQ. The CDR3 totals 16 residues. CDR3 coding DNA: TGCGCCAGCAGCTTGGGTTCCCGGGGGGTCACAGATACGCAGTATTTT. It is translated as CASSLGSRGVTDTQYF.

The chain carries TRBV13 and TRBJ2-2; no firm D call. The CDR3 covers 16 residues. Per germline, CDR1 PRHDT and CDR2 FYEKMQ (reference sequence). Trimming shortened V by 6 bases and J by 1 base, and 15 bases separated the two germline ends. The CDR3 is CASSMSRTGNTGELFF. CDR3 nucleotide sequence: TGTGCCAGCAGTATGTCCAGAACGGGGAACACCGGGGAGCTGTTTTTT.

V gene TRBV4-2 combines with J gene TRBJ1-1, with 12 bases aligning to TRBD1. CDR3 length: 17 residues. From germline, CDR1 is LGHNA and CDR2 YNFKEQ. With 4 bases clipped from V and 0 bases from J, the junction kept 6 bases outside the gene matches. The DNA for the CDR3 is TGTGCCAGCAGCCGGGAGGGACAGGGGGCTATGAACACTGAAGCTTTCTTT. Translated: CASSREGQGAMNTEAFF.

This clone was observed a single time. V usage is TRBV18 and J usage is TRBJ1-6; the match to TRBD1 covers 9 bases. The V gene's germline CDR1 is KGHSH and CDR2 LQKENI. The trim removed 6 bases at V and 9 bases at J, leaving 6 bases unmatched. CDR3 size: 14 residues. Written as DNA, the CDR3 is TGTGCCAGCTCTCAGGGACAGGGAAGTTCACCCCTCCACTTT. Residues: CASSQGQGSSPLHF.

The chain joins TRBV6-4 to TRBJ1-2; the match to TRBD1 covers 11 bases. V shed 6 bases, J shed 4 bases, and the junction held 7 bases outside the gene matches. Germline-derived CDR1 and CDR2 are MRHNA and SNTAGT. This CDR3 contains 15 residues. The CDR3: CASRPGTGGAYGYTF. The CDR3 DNA reads as TGTGCCAGCAGACCTGGGACAGGGGGTGCCTATGGCTACACCTTC.

The rearrangement joins TRBV27 to TRBJ2-5; a possible D gene is TRBD1 (5 bases). This CDR3 has 15 amino acids. Trimming took off 1 base at V and 4 bases at J, with 13 bases between the two ends. CDR1 and CDR2 (germline): MNHEY, SMNVEV (reference sequence). CDR3 residues: CASSLFQGIGETQYF. CDR3 bases: TGTGCCAGCAGTTTATTCCAGGGAATTGGAGAGACCCAGTACTTC.

This clone came up once. CDR3 loop: CASSPTGREKETQYF. The DNA for the CDR3 is TGTGCCAGCAGTCCCACCGGACGGGAGAAAGAGACCCAGTACTTC. The chain combines TRBV28 with TRBJ2-5, with a weak D call TRBD2 (6 bases). Germline-derived CDR1 and CDR2 are MDHEN and SYDVKM. The CDR3 consists of 15 residues. Deletions cut 5 bases from V and 3 bases from J, with 16 bases between.

The rearrangement joins TRBV15 to TRBJ2-1; 8 bases fit TRBD1. The CDR3 contains 16 residues. Germline CDR1 reads LNHNV; CDR2 reads YYDKDF (reference sequence). Unmatched junction bases numbered 12, after V lost 5 bases and J lost 6 bases. CDR3 protein: CATSGFRTGFGNEQFF. The CDR3 nucleotides are TGTGCCACCAGCGGGTTCCGGACAGGGTTCGGCAATGAGCAGTTCTTC.